These 10 T cell receptor beta chains were all obtained from the same sample, sequenced in a study of T cells in Graves' hyperthyroidism and ophthalmopathy. RNA transcripts provided the source from which TCR beta CDR3 regions were amplified. The HTBI primer set drove a first-round RT-PCR of the TCR CDR3. TCRdb used MiXCR to reprocess the multiplex PCR reads, holding one entry per CDR3 protein. The sample comprises about 710,000 distinct CDR3 sequences, about 16% of which are singletons, and around 7.7% rests with the top ten. The specimen sequenced was blood. These receptors came from a man between 18 and 35 years old with Graves' hyperthyroidism.

A few counts support this clonotype. This chain uses TRBV10-3 with TRBJ2-4; no reliable D call. Germline lookup yields CDR1 ENHRY and CDR2 SYGVKD. V lost 0 bases and J lost 7, with 10 bases in between. The CDR3 is 14 amino acids. The CDR3 DNA reads as TGTGCCATCAGTGAGTCGTCGAGTCGGAACATTCAGTACTTC. It translates to CAISESSSRNIQYF.

This rearrangement joins TRBV2 to TRBJ2-2; 12 nucleotides align to TRBD2. J gave up 1 base and V 6 bases, and 3 bases lay outside the gene matches. The CDR3 consists of 16 residues. The germline V gene encodes CDR1 SNHLY and CDR2 FYNNEI. CDR3 protein: CASRRTSGMNTGELFF. CDR3 nucleotide sequence: TGTGCCAGCAGGAGGACTAGCGGGATGAACACCGGGGAGCTGTTTTTT.

Ten or more counts support this clonotype. This chain joins TRBV7-3 and TRBJ2-3; D is tentatively TRBD1 or TRBD2 (5 bases each). CDR1 is SGHTA, CDR2 FQGTGA, per germline. V was pared by 3 bases and J by 5 bases, with 12 bases between. The CDR3 spans 14 residues. CDR3 protein: CASSFGGLGDTQYF. The CDR3 DNA is TGTGCCAGCAGCTTTGGGGGTCTAGGAGATACGCAGTATTTT.

This clonotype was detected many times. The chain employs TRBV11-2 and TRBJ2-7, with TRBD2 matching 8 bases. This CDR3 region has 16 residues. CDR1 and CDR2 from the germline V gene are SGHAT and FQNNGV. Germline trimming cut 2 bases from V and 1 base from J; bases unmatched to any gene: 7. The CDR3 nucleotides are TGTGCCAGCAGCTTAAGGACTAGCCACTATTCCTACGAGCAGTACTTC. This gives the protein CASSLRTSHYSYEQYF.

This clonotype was found a few times. V and J are TRBV28 and TRBJ1-4; tentatively, D is TRBD1 (6 bases). Germline loops: CDR1 MDHEN, CDR2 SYDVKM. Trimming stripped 4 bases from V and 7 bases from J, with 16 bases between. This CDR3 region has 15 residues. The CDR3 region is CASSSLRGGGEKLFF. The CDR3 DNA is TGTGCCAGCAGTTCCCTCCGGGGAGGGGGTGAAAAACTGTTTTTT. The variable domain in full, completed from reference TRBV28 and TRBJ1-4, reads DVKVTQSSRYLVKRTGEKVFLECVQDMDHENMFWYRQDPGLGLRLIYFSYDVKMKEKGDIPEGYSVSREKKERFSLILESASTNQTSMYLCASSSLRGGGEKLFFGSGTQLSVL.

The V gene is TRBV7-8, the J gene TRBJ2-5, with TRBD2 matching over 10 bases. Germline V CDR1 and CDR2: SGHVS, FQNEAQ. The trim removed 1 base at V and 4 bases at J, leaving 6 bases unmatched. This CDR3 has 16 residues. The CDR3 DNA reads as TGTGCCAGCAGCTTAGAAGCGGGAGGGTGGGGAGAGACCCAGTACTTC. Its translation is CASSLEAGGWGETQYF.

The gene calls are TRBV28 and TRBJ1-2; D unresolved. CDR1 and CDR2 (germline): MDHEN, SYDVKM. The CDR3 spans 11 residues. The V gene lost 2 bases and the J gene lost 8 bases, with 6 bases spanning the gap. CDR3 bases: TGTGCCAGCAGTTTACCCGGCGGCTACACCTTC. Its translation: CASSLPGGYTF.

On this clonotype: It may be a read error: a sequence one base away is much more abundant. The chain has TRBV28 and TRBJ2-4, with D perhaps TRBD1 or TRBD2 (5 bases each). This CDR3 is 18 amino acids long. Per the germline V gene, CDR1 is MDHEN and CDR2 is SYDVKM. The CDR3 DNA reads TGTGCCAGCAGTTTAGGCAGGGAAGGGGCTCTAGCCAAAAACATTCGGTACTTC. Translating it yields CASSLGREGALAKNIRYF.

The table lists this clonotype with a few counts. The J gene is TRBJ2-7, the V gene TRBV7-2, with TRBD1 as a possible D gene (5 bases). The V end lost 4 bases, the J end lost 7 bases, and 14 bases lay between the germline ends. CDR3 size: 13 residues. The V gene's germline CDR1 is SGHTA and CDR2 FQGNSA. The CDR3 region is CASSSSRVWEQYF. CDR3 DNA sequence: TGTGCCAGCAGCTCGTCCAGGGTCTGGGAGCAGTACTTC.

This clonotype was found many times. The rearrangement joins TRBV28 to TRBJ2-2, with 11 bases identical to TRBD2. This CDR3 is 15 amino acids long. V shed 6 bases and J 5 bases; nucleotides not matched to a gene: 5. The germline V gene has CDR1 MDHEN and CDR2 SYDVKM. The DNA of the CDR3 is TGTGCCAGCAGACGTAGCGGGGGGGCTACCGGGGAGCTGTTTTTT. This gives the protein CASRRSGGATGELFF.